These 25 T cell receptor beta chains came from one sample sequenced in a study of cytomegalovirus exposure and HLA in healthy donors (dated by TCRdb to 2015 to 2018). Libraries were constructed by the immunoSEQ multiplex PCR assay. For the multiplex PCR, a mixture combining 60 forward primers for TCR Vbeta segments and 13 reverse primers for TCR Jbeta segments was used. TCRdb obtained this table from immuneACCESS and retained in-frame rearrangements with V and J assigned. These tables miss some clones; where compared with another copy, unresolved V genes account for less than half of the shortfall, and the remainder is unexplained. The sample includes around 110,000 clones, with roughly four fifths observed a single time. Over 1.5% of the sample lies in the top ten. The sample comprised PBMCs. All receptors derive from a woman aged 18-29 years in good health and CMV-seronegative.

The chain joins TRBV18 to TRBJ1-3; D ambiguous. This CDR3 contains 15 residues. Germline V lookup: CDR1 KGHSH, CDR2 LQKENI. The ends were cut back, 3 bases at V and 2 bases at J, with 11 bases in the middle. The CDR3 DNA follows: TGTGCCAGCTCACCGGAGATGATAACTGGAAACACCATATATTTT. Protein sequence: CASSPEMITGNTIYF. Full variable domain (remainder filled in from reference TRBV18 and TRBJ1-3): NAGVMQNPRHLVRRRGQEARLRCSPMKGHSHVYWYRQLPEEGLKFMVYLQKENIIDESGMPKERFSAEFPKEGPSILRIQQVVRGDSAAYFCASSPEMITGNTIYFGEGSWLTVV.

The chain links TRBV6-5 to TRBJ1-3; D may be TRBD1 (5 bases). The CDR3 runs to 15 residues. Per the germline V gene, CDR1 is MNHEY and CDR2 is SVGAGI. V was cut by 6 bases and J by 0 bases, with 12 bases left in between. The CDR3 region is CASRRDFVSGNTIYF. As DNA, the CDR3 is TGTGCCAGCAGGAGGGACTTCGTCTCTGGAAACACCATATATTTT.

This clone was found a few times. The J gene is TRBJ1-2, the V gene TRBV2, with TRBD1 matching over 7 bases. There are 14 residues in the CDR3. J lost 2 bases, V lost 6 bases, and 6 bases had no gene match. Germline V gives CDR1 SNHLY, CDR2 FYNNEI. The CDR3: CASSRQGSNYGYTF. CDR3 sequence (DNA): TGTGCCAGCAGCCGACAGGGATCGAACTATGGCTACACCTTC.

The genes are TRBV14 and TRBJ1-2; TRBD1 might be the D (5 bases). Trimming removed 1 base from V and 4 bases from J, with 7 bases in between. Germline-derived CDR1 and CDR2 are SGHDN and FVKESK. The CDR3 has 13 amino acids. The CDR3 region is CASSQGQSYGYTF. CDR3 sequence (DNA): TGTGCCAGCAGCCAAGGACAGTCCTATGGCTACACCTTC.

The J gene is TRBJ2-7, the V gene TRBV7-8, with D possibly being TRBD2 (6 bases). Germline CDR1 SGHVS, CDR2 FQNEAQ. Trimming left V 4 bases short and J 3 bases short, with 22 bases between. CDR3 length: 17 residues. The CDR3 DNA follows: TGTGCCAGCAGCTCATTAGGAGGGGTCGTTTTTTTCTACGAGCAGTACTTC. It is translated as CASSSLGGVVFFYEQYF. The full variable domain, completed using reference TRBV7-8 and TRBJ2-7, is GAGVSQSPRYKVAKRGQDVALRCDPISGHVSLFWYQQALGQGPEFLTYFQNEAQLDKSGLPSDRFFAERPEGSVSTLKIQRTQQEDSAVYLCASSSLGGVVFFYEQYFGPGTRLTVT.

The chain carries TRBV10-2 and TRBJ2-2, with D perhaps TRBD1 (6 bases). V lost 7 bases and J 2 bases, leaving 14 bases between the germline ends. CDR1 is WSHSY and CDR2 is SAAADI in the germline V gene. CDR3 length: 15 amino acids. The CDR3 loop reads CASMGQGPNTGELFF. CDR3 nucleotides: TGCGCCAGCATGGGGCAGGGGCCTAACACCGGGGAGCTGTTTTTT.

This chain connects TRBV6-5 to TRBJ2-3; 7 bases fit TRBD1. CDR3 length: 15 residues. Trimming at V came to 6 bases and at J to 2 bases, leaving 8 bases not matched to a gene. CDR1 and CDR2 (germline): MNHEY, SVGAGI. CDR3: CASSQWTGYTDTQYF. CDR3 DNA sequence: TGTGCCAGCAGCCAATGGACAGGATACACAGATACGCAGTATTTT.

The chain is built from TRBV6-5 and TRBJ1-2; 7 positions match TRBD1. This CDR3 has 14 residues. CDR1 is MNHEY and CDR2 is SVGAGI in the germline V gene. V lost 7 bases, J lost 7 bases, and 12 bases stayed unmatched. The CDR3 DNA is TGTGCCAGCATCAGACAGGGCGTTGGTTTTGGCTACACCTTC. It codes for CASIRQGVGFGYTF.

The chain carries TRBV5-6 and TRBJ1-2; 9 positions match TRBD1. With V trimmed by 1 base and J by 2 bases, 6 bases remained unmatched. From germline, CDR1 is SGHDT and CDR2 YYEEEE. The CDR3 totals 16 residues. CDR3 loop: CASSLSGQGRNYGYTF. For the CDR3, the DNA is TGTGCCAGCAGCTTGTCGGGACAGGGTCGAAACTATGGCTACACCTTC.

The gene calls are TRBV9 and TRBJ1-1, with a tentative D call TRBD1 (5 bases). Looked up from germline, CDR1 is SGDLS and CDR2 is YYNGEE. Trimming took off 7 bases at V and 3 bases at J, with 13 bases between the two ends. The CDR3 is made up of 13 amino acids. The CDR3 coding sequence is TGTGCCAGCGCTACCAGGGAATACACTGAAGCTTTCTTT. It specifies CASATREYTEAFF.

This clone was recorded a few times. The chain uses TRBV28 and TRBJ1-1; D perhaps matches TRBD1 (6 bases). Germline CDR1 MDHEN, CDR2 SYDVKM. CDR3 length equals 16 residues. The germline V and J ends were trimmed by 7 bases and 1 base, with 19 bases remaining between them. CDR3 coding DNA: TGTGCCAGCACCGAGGGGGGGCGAAAAGGGAACACTGAAGCTTTCTTT. It translates to CASTEGGRKGNTEAFF.

This chain links TRBV4-1 with TRBJ1-2, with unresolved D. CDR1 MGHRA and CDR2 YSYEKL come from the germline V gene. V was trimmed by 1 base and J by 3 bases, leaving 12 bases between them. The CDR3 length is 15 residues. The chain's CDR3 is CASSQVAGSDYGYTF. CDR3 DNA: TGCGCCAGCAGCCAAGTGGCGGGGAGCGACTATGGCTACACCTTC.

The V call is TRBV5-1, the J call TRBJ1-1; D remains ambiguous. The CDR3 totals 13 residues. Germline values: CDR1 SGHRS, CDR2 YFSETQ. Trimming stripped 4 bases from V and 1 base from J, with 8 bases between. The CDR3 spells CASSRLGNTEAFF. The CDR3 region has the DNA TGCGCCAGCAGCCGTCTAGGGAACACTGAAGCTTTCTTT.

This clone was detected once. The V call is TRBV5-1, the J call TRBJ2-1; TRBD2 agrees at 9 bases. Germline values: CDR1 SGHRS, CDR2 YFSETQ. V trimming: 4 bases; J trimming: 4 bases; junction bases outside the gene matches: 9. This CDR3 spans 16 amino acids. The CDR3 loop is CASSRLTAGGYNEQFF. The CDR3 region has the DNA TGCGCCAGCAGCCGACTAACAGCGGGGGGTTACAATGAGCAGTTCTTC.

This clone was seen a few times. V usage is TRBV7-2 and J usage is TRBJ2-7, with D possibly being TRBD1 (6 bases). In germline, CDR1 is SGHTA, CDR2 FQGNSA. The CDR3 loop spans 14 amino acids. V shed 5 bases and J shed 6 bases, with 17 bases lying between them. In DNA form, the CDR3 reads TGTGCCAGCAGCCCCGGGAACAGGGTATTCGAGCAGTACTTC. Residues: CASSPGNRVFEQYF.

V usage is TRBV27 and J usage is TRBJ2-2, with 11 positions matching TRBD1. Germline V gene lookup returns CDR1 MNHEY and CDR2 SMNVEV (reference sequence). Trimming took 5 bases from V and 4 from J; bases not matched to a gene: 6. The CDR3 has 16 amino acids. CDR3 amino acids: CASSGRDRGSTGELFF. The CDR3 nucleotides read TGTGCCAGCAGTGGCCGGGACAGGGGGTCCACCGGGGAGCTGTTTTTT.

The chain is built from TRBV2 and TRBJ1-2; TRBD1 matches 8 bases. CDR1 is SNHLY and CDR2 is FYNNEI in the germline V gene. The CDR3 loop spans 15 amino acids. V dropped 6 bases and J dropped 1; count of bases not matched to a gene: 7. CDR3 amino acids: CASRANDRGNYGYTF. The CDR3 DNA reads as TGTGCCAGCAGGGCTAACGACAGGGGTAACTATGGCTACACCTTC.

In its sample, this clone was seen once. This chain joins TRBV7-9 and TRBJ2-3, with 11 bases identical to TRBD2. Germline loops: CDR1 SEHNR, CDR2 FQNEAQ (reference sequence). The junction had 7 bases not matched to a gene; V was cut back by 5 bases and J by 3 bases. CDR3 length: 16 residues. The CDR3 reads CASSVLLAGVTDTQYF. CDR3 coding DNA: TGTGCCAGCAGCGTCTTACTAGCGGGGGTTACAGATACGCAGTATTTT.

V and J are TRBV11-2 and TRBJ1-2; D possibly corresponds to TRBD1 (5 bases). The germline V gene encodes CDR1 SGHAT and CDR2 FQNNGV. The CDR3 length is 15 residues. V dropped 1 base and J dropped 5 bases, with 14 bases sitting between them. This CDR3 reads CASSLAGAGKYGYTF. DNA for the CDR3: TGTGCCAGCAGCTTAGCAGGTGCAGGGAAATATGGCTACACCTTC.

The rearrangement joins TRBV4-1 to TRBJ1-2; 9 bases are a match to TRBD1. Germline V gene lookup returns CDR1 MGHRA and CDR2 YSYEKL. The junction had 9 bases not matched to a gene; V was cut back by 0 bases and J by 4 bases. This CDR3 has 17 residues. Here the CDR3 reads CASSQDRDRVRLYGYTF. The CDR3 DNA reads as TGCGCCAGCAGCCAAGATAGGGACAGGGTAAGACTCTATGGCTACACCTTC.

The CDR3 region has the DNA TGCGCCAGCAGTCCAGGGGGATTCGGCTATAATTCACCCCTCCACTTT. This gives the protein CASSPGGFGYNSPLHF. This sequence joins TRBV4-1 and TRBJ1-6; 7 bases line up with TRBD1. Germline lookup yields CDR1 MGHRA and CDR2 YSYEKL. The CDR3 has 16 residues. The V and J ends lost 6 bases and 3 bases, in that order; junction bases with no gene match: 8.

V is TRBV6-5 and J is TRBJ2-3, with 10 bases matching TRBD2. Germline CDR1 and CDR2: MNHEY and SVGAGI. The CDR3 sequence is 16 residues long. Losses at the gene ends were 4 bases for V and 2 bases for J; bases not matched to a gene: 6. CDR3 sequence (DNA): TGTGCCAGCAGTTCACCTAGCGGGGGACTCACAGATACGCAGTATTTT. This codes for CASSSPSGGLTDTQYF.

For this clone: The same CDR3 also results from other DNA sequences found in this sample. V gene TRBV7-3 combines with J gene TRBJ1-1; possible D gene TRBD1, 6 bases. Germline V lookup: CDR1 SGHTA, CDR2 FQGTGA. The CDR3 totals 13 residues. With 4 bases removed from V and 4 bases from J, the gap between germline ends came to 10 bases. CDR3 in DNA: TGTGCCAGCAGCTCTCAAGGGGGCACTGAAGCTTTCTTT. This sequence encodes CASSSQGGTEAFF.

The chain uses TRBV9 and TRBJ1-4; no reliable D call. This CDR3 comprises 14 residues. V was trimmed by 2 bases and J by 7 bases, leaving 12 bases between them. Germline loops: CDR1 SGDLS, CDR2 YYNGEE. The CDR3 nucleotides read TGTGCCAGCAGCGTTGGAGGGTATGGTGAAAAACTGTTTTTT. Its translation: CASSVGGYGEKLFF.

The chain carries TRBV6-1 and TRBJ1-5; D ambiguous. CDR1 is MNHNS, CDR2 SASEGT, per germline. There are 14 residues in the CDR3. V lost 8 bases and J lost 7, with 18 bases in between. Here the CDR3 DNA reads TGTGCCAGCTCCCCCCCTGCGGGAGGGCAGCCCCAGCATTTT. This translates into CASSPPAGGQPQHF.